The rows below give T cell receptor beta chains drawn from one sample of a study of cytomegalovirus exposure and HLA in healthy donors. TCRdb keeps only in-frame clones here, not all; method: immunoSEQ multiplex PCR. The profile shows 130,000 or so clones, roughly 60% of them singletons. Sequencing was performed on PBMCs. The receptors here all came from a middle-aged woman in good health and CMV-seronegative. The CDR3 runs from the conserved cysteine through the conserved F or W. The D gene is left open where the match is weak. Size is stated for part of the rows, as once, few or many counts, or as a class when the clone is expanded.

d_call clone_size j_call v_call cdr3_aa cdr3_nt
- few TRBJ1-2 TRBV4-1 CASSQGHMANYGYTF TGCGCCAGCAGCCAAGGACATATGGCCAACTATGGCTACACCTTC
TRBD2 - TRBJ2-3 TRBV28 CASSFPSGESTDTQYF TGTGCCAGCAGTTTCCCTAGCGGGGAAAGCACAGATACGCAGTATTTT
- few TRBJ1-2 TRBV9 CASSVNSGDGYTF TGTGCCAGCAGCGTAAATTCGGGGGATGGCTACACCTTC
TRBD1 - TRBJ2-3 TRBV5-1 CASTWGTGGTDTQYF TGCGCCAGCACGTGGGGGACAGGAGGGACAGATACGCAGTATTTT
TRBD2 - TRBJ2-5 TRBV7-2 CASSVRTSGGVQETQYF TGTGCCAGCAGCGTCCGGACTAGCGGGGGGGTACAAGAGACCCAGTACTTC
- few TRBJ1-6 TRBV27 CASSLDIASSYNSPLHF TGTGCCAGCAGTTTAGACATTGCAAGCTCCTATAATTCACCCCTCCACTTT
- - TRBJ1-5 TRBV4-1 CASSQEPAPDRRPQHF TGCGCCAGCAGCCAAGAACCCGCCCCTGATAGAAGGCCCCAGCATTTT
- - TRBJ2-5 TRBV27 CASSLEIKGTQYF TGTGCCAGCAGTTTGGAGATAAAAGGGACCCAGTACTTC
- - TRBJ1-4 TRBV28 CASSSQEGRSEKLFF TGTGCCAGCAGTTCCCAAGAGGGAAGGAGTGAAAAACTGTTTTTT
- few TRBJ1-1 TRBV4-3 CASSRLPGNTEAFF TGCGCCAGCAGCCGCCTACCTGGGAACACTGAAGCTTTCTTT
TRBD1 - TRBJ1-1 TRBV5-6 CASSNWVQGEAFF TGTGCCAGCAGCAATTGGGTACAGGGGGAAGCTTTCTTT
- - TRBJ1-1 TRBV2 CASKSDADTEAFF TGTGCCAGCAAGAGCGACGCGGACACTGAAGCTTTCTTT
TRBD2 - TRBJ2-7 TRBV7-8 CASSRTTGRAEQYF TGTGCCAGCAGCCGCACAACGGGGAGGGCCGAGCAGTACTTC
TRBD1 few TRBJ2-7 TRBV25-1 CASSEYSGTDRYF TGTGCCAGCAGTGAATATTCCGGGACAGATCGGTACTTC
- few TRBJ1-2 TRBV19 CASSMNPLSYGYTF TGTGCCAGTAGTATGAACCCATTGAGCTATGGCTACACCTTC
- - TRBJ1-2 TRBV7-8 CASSLLGAPDGYTF TGTGCCAGCAGCTTACTGGGGGCACCCGATGGCTACACCTTC
- - TRBJ2-5 TRBV11-1 CASSLDRPETQYF TGTGCCAGCAGCCTAGACAGGCCAGAGACCCAGTACTTC
TRBD2 - TRBJ2-3 TRBV19 CASSTAGGYTDTQYF TGTGCCAGTAGTACAGCGGGGGGGTACACAGATACGCAGTATTTT
- - TRBJ1-3 TRBV5-1 CASSRVPVETSAGNTIYF TGCGCCAGCTCCAGAGTACCGGTGGAGACTTCGGCAGGAAACACCATATATTTT
TRBD1 - TRBJ2-1 TRBV9 CASSPTGTGLGGEQFF TGTGCCAGCAGCCCAACCGGGACAGGGCTCGGAGGAGAGCAGTTCTTC
- - TRBJ1-2 TRBV2 CASRNPGRRNQGYGYTF TGTGCCAGCAGAAACCCGGGCAGGCGAAATCAGGGCTATGGCTACACCTTC
- - TRBJ1-1 TRBV27 CASSLGRANTEAFF TGTGCCAGCAGTTTGGGCAGGGCGAACACTGAAGCTTTCTTT
- - TRBJ2-3 TRBV7-2 CASSLAKGYTDTQYF TGTGCCAGCAGCCTTGCGAAGGGGTACACAGATACGCAGTATTTT
- - TRBJ1-1 TRBV11-2 CASSLVGRDEAFF TGTGCCAGCAGCTTAGTTGGGAGGGATGAAGCTTTCTTT
- - TRBJ1-5 TRBV2 CASGGSGGNQPQHF TGTGCCAGCGGAGGGAGTGGAGGCAATCAGCCCCAGCATTTT
- - TRBJ2-1 TRBV10-3 CAISEELPWSLSYNEQFF TGTGCCATCAGTGAGGAACTCCCATGGTCCCTCTCCTACAATGAGCAGTTCTTC
- - TRBJ1-1 TRBV6-6 CASSTGSSTEAFF TGTGCCAGCAGTACAGGGTCGAGCACTGAAGCTTTCTTT
TRBD1 once TRBJ2-5 TRBV5-6 CASSLLRITRQGETQYF TGTGCCAGCAGCTTGCTCAGAATTACTCGACAGGGCGAGACCCAGTACTTC
TRBD2 - TRBJ2-5 TRBV5-8 CASTHGSGGKETQYF TGTGCCAGCACCCACGGGAGCGGGGGTAAAGAGACCCAGTACTTC
- - TRBJ2-7 TRBV7-9 CASSSDSSYEQYF TGTGCCAGCAGCTCGGACAGTTCCTACGAGCAGTACTTC
- - TRBJ1-4 TRBV11-2 CASSPSLRGEKLFF TGTGCCAGCAGCCCCTCTCTCCGGGGTGAAAAACTGTTTTTT
TRBD1 - TRBJ2-2 TRBV10-3 CAISEPGQGPDTGELFF TGTGCCATCAGTGAGCCGGGACAGGGGCCGGACACCGGGGAGCTGTTTTTT
TRBD2 few TRBJ2-2 TRBV2 CASSPTSGGAGGELFF TGTGCCAGCAGCCCCACTAGCGGGGGGGCCGGAGGGGAGCTGTTTTTT
- - TRBJ1-1 TRBV30 CAWNRLRTEAFF TGTGCCTGGAACAGGTTGAGGACTGAAGCTTTCTTT
- - TRBJ2-4 TRBV5-6 CASSWRQPTLAKNIQYF TGTGCCAGCAGCTGGAGGCAGCCGACTCTAGCCAAAAACATTCAGTACTTC
TRBD2 - TRBJ2-1 TRBV18 CASSLMTSGSYNEQFF TGTGCCAGCTCACTCATGACTAGCGGGTCCTACAATGAGCAGTTCTTC
TRBD2 - TRBJ2-1 TRBV19 CASSVLTSGEYYNEQFF TGTGCCAGTAGTGTCCTGACTAGCGGGGAATATTACAATGAGCAGTTCTTC
- - TRBJ1-4 TRBV7-9 CASSSGSINEKLFF TGTGCCAGCAGCTCTGGGAGCATTAATGAAAAACTGTTTTTT
TRBD1 - TRBJ2-7 TRBV18 CASSRGQGEMQYF TGTGCCAGCTCACGGGGACAGGGGGAAATGCAGTACTTC
- - TRBJ2-2 TRBV19 CASSRRGRGNIGELFF TGTGCCAGTTCCCGAAGAGGCCGTGGAAACATCGGGGAGCTGTTTTTT
- - TRBJ2-5 TRBV7-9 CASGGEQETQYF TGTGCCAGCGGAGGGGAGCAAGAGACCCAGTACTTC
TRBD1 - TRBJ2-3 TRBV7-9 CASSLEQGAGDTQYF TGTGCCAGCAGCTTAGAGCAGGGGGCGGGAGATACGCAGTATTTT
TRBD1 - TRBJ1-1 TRBV18 CASSPGQAMNTEAFF TGTGCCAGCTCACCAGGACAGGCCATGAACACTGAAGCTTTCTTT
- few TRBJ1-1 TRBV7-9 CASSLVSGGHPEAFF TGTGCCAGCAGCTTAGTTTCGGGAGGACACCCTGAAGCTTTCTTT